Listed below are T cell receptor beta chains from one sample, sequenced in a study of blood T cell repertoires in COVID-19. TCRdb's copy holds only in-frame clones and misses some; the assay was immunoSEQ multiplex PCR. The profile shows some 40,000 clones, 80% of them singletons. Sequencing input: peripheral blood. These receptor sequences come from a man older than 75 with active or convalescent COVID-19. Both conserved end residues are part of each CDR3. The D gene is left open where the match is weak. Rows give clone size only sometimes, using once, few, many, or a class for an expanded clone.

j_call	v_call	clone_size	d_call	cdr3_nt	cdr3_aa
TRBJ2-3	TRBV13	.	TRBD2	TGTGCCAGCAGCGCCCGGACTAGCGGAGATACGCAGTATTTT	CASSARTSGDTQYF
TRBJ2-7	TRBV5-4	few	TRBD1	TGTGCCAGCAGCTTCGGGATGGGGGACAGGGCTGGGGAGCAGTACTTC	CASSFGMGDRAGEQYF
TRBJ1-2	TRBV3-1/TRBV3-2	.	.	TGTGCCAGCAGCCAACGCTCCTCGGGTTCTAACTATGGCTACACCTTC	CASSQRSSGSNYGYTF
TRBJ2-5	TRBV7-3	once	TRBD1	TGTGCCAGCAGCTCGGAAGGGGCAGGGGGCTGGGAGACCCAGTACTTC	CASSSEGAGGWETQYF
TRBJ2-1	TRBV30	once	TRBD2	TGTGCCTGGAGTGGGACTAGCCCCAATGAGCAGTTCTTC	CAWSGTSPNEQFF
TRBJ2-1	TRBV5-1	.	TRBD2	TGCGCCAGCAGCGCACGACTAGCGGGAGGTGGCTCCTACAATGAGCAGTTCTTC	CASSARLAGGGSYNEQFF
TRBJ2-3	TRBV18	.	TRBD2	TGTGCCAGCTCACCACCGCTAGCGGGAGGCGCTTGGGATACGCAGTATTTT	CASSPPLAGGAWDTQYF
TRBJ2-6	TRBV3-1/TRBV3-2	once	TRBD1	TGTGCCAGCAGCCAAGAGAAGGGGGCTACGGGTGCTGGGGCCAACGTCCTGACTTTC	CASSQEKGATGAGANVLTF
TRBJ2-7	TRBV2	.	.	TGTGCCAGCAGTGCGGGTCTTTTGGACGAGCAGTACTTC	CASSAGLLDEQYF
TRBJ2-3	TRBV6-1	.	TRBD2	TGTGCCAGCAGTGAAAGGTCTAGCGGACCCACGGATACGCAGTATTTT	CASSERSSGPTDTQYF
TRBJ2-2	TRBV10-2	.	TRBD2	TGCGCCAGCACCCGACTAGCGGCCGGGGAGCTGTTTTTT	CASTRLAAGELFF
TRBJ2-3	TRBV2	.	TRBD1	TGTGCCAGCAGCTCTCTCCAGGGGGCAGGGTTAGATACGCAGTATTTT	CASSSLQGAGLDTQYF
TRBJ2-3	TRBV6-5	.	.	TGTGCCAGCATCCCCGGCGGGGCGCTTACAGATACGCAGTATTTT	CASIPGGALTDTQYF
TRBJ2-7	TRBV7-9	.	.	TGTGCCAGCAGCGACACATACGAGCAGTACTTC	CASSDTYEQYF
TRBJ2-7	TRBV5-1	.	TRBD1	TGCGCCAGCAGCTCGGGACAGTACGAGCAGTACTTC	CASSSGQYEQYF
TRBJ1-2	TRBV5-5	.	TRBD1	TGTGCCAGCAGAAAGGACAGGGGAAACTATGGCTACACCTTC	CASRKDRGNYGYTF
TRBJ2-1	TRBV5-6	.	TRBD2	TGTGCCAGCAGCTGGACTAGCGGGAGGAAACATTTCAAGAATCAGTTCTTC	CASSWTSGRKHFKNQFF
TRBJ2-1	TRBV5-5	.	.	TGTGCCAGCAGCTTGTTAGTTCCGCCGAGCTCCTACAATGAGCAGTTCTTC	CASSLLVPPSSYNEQFF
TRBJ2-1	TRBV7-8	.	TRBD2	TGTGCCAGCAGCCCATTTAGCGGGATTGAGCAGTTCTTC	CASSPFSGIEQFF
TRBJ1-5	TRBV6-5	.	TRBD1	TGTGCCAGCAGCGGACCGGGACAGGGGAACCAGCCCCAGCATTTT	CASSGPGQGNQPQHF
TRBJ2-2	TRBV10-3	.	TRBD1	TGTGCCATCAGTCGGACAGGAGGATCCGGGGAGCTGTTTTTT	CAISRTGGSGELFF
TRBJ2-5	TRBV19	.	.	TGTGCCATATTTAAGGGAGCGAACCAAGAGACCCAGTACTTC	CAIFKGANQETQYF
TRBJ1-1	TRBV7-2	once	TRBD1	TGTGCCAGCAGCTTAACAGGGGGCCTGAACACTGAAGCTTTCTTT	CASSLTGGLNTEAFF
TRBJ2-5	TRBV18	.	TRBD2	TGTGCCAGCTCACCAGTGGGACTAGCGGGAGTAGAGACCCAGTACTTC	CASSPVGLAGVETQYF
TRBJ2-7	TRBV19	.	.	TGTGCCAGTAGTATTGGGGCGACCTACGAGCAGTACTTC	CASSIGATYEQYF
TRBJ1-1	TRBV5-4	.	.	TGTGCCAGCACCACTAATTCGAACACTGAAGCTTTCTTT	CASTTNSNTEAFF
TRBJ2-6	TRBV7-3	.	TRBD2	TGTGCCAGCAGGGGAGGGAGCTCTGGGGCCAACGTCCTGACTTTC	CASRGGSSGANVLTF
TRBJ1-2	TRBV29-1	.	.	TGCAGCGTGGGAGGGGTCAGGGCAAATGGCTACACCTTC	CSVGGVRANGYTF
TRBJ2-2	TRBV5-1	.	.	TGCGCCAGCAGCTTGGAACGGGGAGGCCACACCGGGGAGCTGTTTTTT	CASSLERGGHTGELFF
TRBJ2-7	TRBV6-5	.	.	TGTGCCAGCAGTTACCGACAGTCTCCTTACGAGCAGTACTTC	CASSYRQSPYEQYF
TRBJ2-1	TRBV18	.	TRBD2	TGTGCCAGCTCACCCGGTATAGCGGGAAACTATGAGCAGTTCTTC	CASSPGIAGNYEQFF
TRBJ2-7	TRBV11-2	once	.	TGTGCCAGCAGCCTTGGGCCAGGGTGGGACTACGAGCAGTACTTC	CASSLGPGWDYEQYF
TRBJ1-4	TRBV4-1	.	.	TGCGCCAGCAGCCAAGAACAAACCGTCGAAAAACTGTTTTTT	CASSQEQTVEKLFF
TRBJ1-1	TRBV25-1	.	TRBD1	TGTGCCAGCAGTGAAGCCGGCAGGGGGACTGAAGCTTTCTTT	CASSEAGRGTEAFF
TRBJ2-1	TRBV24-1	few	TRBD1	TGTGCCACCAGAAGGACAGGGTCTTATGAGCAGTTCTTC	CATRRTGSYEQFF
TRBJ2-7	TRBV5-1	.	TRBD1	TGCGCCAGCAGAGTGGGGGACAGCAGCTACGAGCAGTACTTC	CASRVGDSSYEQYF
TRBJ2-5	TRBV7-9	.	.	TGTGCCAGCAGCCCGGAGTCATCAGAGACCCAGTACTTC	CASSPESSETQYF
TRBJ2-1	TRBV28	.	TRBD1	TGTGCCAGCCGTTCAAAACGGACAGGGGGCTACAATGAGCAGTTCTTC	CASRSKRTGGYNEQFF
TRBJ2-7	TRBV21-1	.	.	TGTGCCAGCAGCAATGGGGGGACGAACAGGCTCTACGAGCAGTACTTC	CASSNGGTNRLYEQYF
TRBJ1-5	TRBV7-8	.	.	TGTGCCAGCAGCTTGGTCGGACAGTCGGGTTATCAGCCCCAGCATTTT	CASSLVGQSGYQPQHF
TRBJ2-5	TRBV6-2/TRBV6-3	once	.	TGTGCCAGCAGTTACGGGCCCCGACGGGAGACCCAGTACTTC	CASSYGPRRETQYF
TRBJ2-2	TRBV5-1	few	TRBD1	TGCGCCAGCAGCTTGGAGGGACAGGGCAGGTTGGGGGAGCTGTTTTTT	CASSLEGQGRLGELFF
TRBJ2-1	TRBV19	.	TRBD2	TGTGCCAGTAGTATAGATAGGGCTAGCGGGATATACAATGAGCAGTTCTTC	CASSIDRASGIYNEQFF
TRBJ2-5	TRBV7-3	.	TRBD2	TGTGCCAGCAGCTTAAACGGGGGGACGGAGGAGACCCAGTACTTC	CASSLNGGTEETQYF
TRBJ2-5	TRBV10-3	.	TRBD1	TGTGCCAGCTTAGACAGGGTCGGGGAGACCCAGTACTTC	CASLDRVGETQYF
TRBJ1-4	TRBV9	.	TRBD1	TGTGCCAGCAGCGTGGGACAGGGGGTGTTTAATGAAAAACTGTTTTTT	CASSVGQGVFNEKLFF
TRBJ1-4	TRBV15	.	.	TGTGCCACCCGGCGGGGGCTTGGGGAAAAACTGTTTTTT	CATRRGLGEKLFF
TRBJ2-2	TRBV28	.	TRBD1	TGTGCCAGCACCACCCTGGGACAGTTCACCGGGGAGCTGTTTTTT	CASTTLGQFTGELFF
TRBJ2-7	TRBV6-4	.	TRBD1	TGTGCCAGCAGTGACTCGACAGGGCGCTCCTACGAGCAGTACTTC	CASSDSTGRSYEQYF